Included here is one TCR beta chain sequence, with context. The data were taken from a study of blood T cell repertoires in COVID-19. About the research overall: PBMCs, B-cell-depleted T cells, or T cells provided the cDNA or gDNA that made up the material.

This CDR3 has 14 residues. From germline, CDR1 is MNHEY and CDR2 SVGAGI. V was pared by 10 bases and J by 2 bases, with 17 bases between. Sequencing was performed with immunoSEQ multiplex PCR; in TCRdb, only in-frame clones are kept and a portion is missing. The sample records about 230,000 clones, around 84% being singletons. The sample was peripheral blood. The chain is built from TRBV6-5 and TRBJ1-2, with D maybe TRBD1 (5 bases). This clonotype originated in a man aged 35-49 years with acute or convalescent COVID-19. CDR3 in amino acids: CATRGGGRNYGYTF. The CDR3 region has the DNA TGTGCCACACGCGGGGGGGGTAGGAACTATGGCTACACCTTC.